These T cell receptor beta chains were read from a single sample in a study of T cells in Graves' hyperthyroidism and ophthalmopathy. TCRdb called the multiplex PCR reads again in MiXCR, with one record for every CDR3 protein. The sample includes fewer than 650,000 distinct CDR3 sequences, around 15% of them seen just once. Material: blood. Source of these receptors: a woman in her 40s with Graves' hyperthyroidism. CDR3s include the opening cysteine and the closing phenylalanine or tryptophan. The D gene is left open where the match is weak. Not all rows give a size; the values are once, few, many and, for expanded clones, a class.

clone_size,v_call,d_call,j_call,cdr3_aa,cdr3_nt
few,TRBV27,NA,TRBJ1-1,CASSWTTGSTEAFF,TGTGCCAGCAGTTGGACGACAGGTTCCACTGAAGCTTTCTTT
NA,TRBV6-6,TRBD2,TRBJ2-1,CASSYSSLADNEQFF,TGTGCCAGCAGTTACTCGTCACTAGCGGACAATGAGCAGTTCTTC
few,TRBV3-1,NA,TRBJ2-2,CASSQAAGNTGELFF,TGTGCCAGCAGCCAAGCAGCGGGGAACACCGGGGAGCTGTTTTTT
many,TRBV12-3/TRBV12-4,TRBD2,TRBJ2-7,CASSLAPTSGTHSYEQYF,TGTGCCAGCAGTTTAGCGCCAACTAGCGGGACCCACTCCTACGAGCAGTACTTC
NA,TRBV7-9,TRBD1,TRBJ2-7,CASSPSWTGSSYEQYF,TGTGCCAGCAGCCCCTCCTGGACAGGGAGCTCCTACGAGCAGTACTTC
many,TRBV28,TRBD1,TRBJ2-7,CASSWDRGHLLLEQYF,TGTGCCAGCAGTTGGGACAGGGGGCACCTCCTGCTCGAGCAGTACTTC
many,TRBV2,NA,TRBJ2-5,CASRPSSAQETQYF,TGTGCCAGCAGACCCTCTAGCGCCCAAGAGACCCAGTACTTC
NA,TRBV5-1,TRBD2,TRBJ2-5,CASSETLAGVGKETQYF,TGCGCCAGCAGCGAAACACTAGCGGGAGTCGGAAAAGAGACCCAGTACTTC
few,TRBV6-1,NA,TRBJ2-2,CASSRDGSNTGELFF,TGTGCCAGCAGTCGAGACGGATCGAACACCGGGGAGCTGTTTTTT
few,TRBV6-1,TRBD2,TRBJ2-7,CASSDFLRGLAFYEQYF,TGTGCCAGCAGTGATTTTCTGAGGGGACTAGCGTTCTACGAGCAGTACTTC
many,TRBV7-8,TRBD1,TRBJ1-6,CASSLKGQGATSSYNSPLHF,TGTGCCAGCAGCTTAAAGGGACAGGGGGCCACGAGCTCCTATAATTCACCCCTCCACTTT
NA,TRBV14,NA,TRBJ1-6,CASSQVLGSSSYNSPLHF,TGTGCCAGCAGCCAAGTTCTTGGATCGAGCTCCTATAATTCACCCCTCCACTTT
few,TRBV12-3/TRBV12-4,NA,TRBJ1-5,CASSPFGSNQPQHF,TGTGCCAGCAGTCCTTTCGGGAGCAATCAGCCCCAGCATTTT
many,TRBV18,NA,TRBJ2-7,CASSPVQGSSYEQYF,TGTGCCAGCTCACCAGTCCAGGGGAGCTCCTACGAGCAGTACTTC
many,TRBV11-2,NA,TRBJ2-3,CASSAAGPSTDTQYF,TGTGCCAGCAGCGCTGCGGGGCCTAGCACAGATACGCAGTATTTT
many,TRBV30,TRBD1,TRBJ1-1,CAWSENRGTEAFF,TGTGCCTGGAGTGAGAACAGGGGCACTGAAGCTTTCTTT
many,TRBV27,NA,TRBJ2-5,CASRMEWGGQETQYF,TGTGCCAGCAGAATGGAATGGGGGGGCCAGGAGACCCAGTACTTC
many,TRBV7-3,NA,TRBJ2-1,CASSALGGHEQFF,TGTGCCAGCAGCGCTCTAGGCGGGCATGAGCAGTTCTTC
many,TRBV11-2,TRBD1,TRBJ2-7,CASSPGQGTAYEQYF,TGTGCCAGCAGCCCTGGACAGGGGACAGCCTACGAGCAGTACTTC
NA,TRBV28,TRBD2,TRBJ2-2,CASSLRLAGEDTGELFF,TGTGCCAGCAGTTTAAGACTAGCGGGAGAGGACACCGGGGAGCTGTTTTTT
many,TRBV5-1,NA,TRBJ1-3,CASSLTGGGSGNTIYF,TGCGCCAGCAGCTTGACCGGAGGGGGATCTGGAAACACCATATATTTT
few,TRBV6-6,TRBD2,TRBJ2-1,CASSYSSASGNREQFF,TGTGCCAGCAGTTACTCGAGCGCTAGCGGGAATCGGGAGCAGTTCTTC
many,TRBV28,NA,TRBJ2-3,CASSFDWESTDTQYF,TGTGCCAGCAGTTTTGACTGGGAAAGCACAGATACGCAGTATTTT
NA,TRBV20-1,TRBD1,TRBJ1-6,CSATRGQGDSPLHF,TGCAGTGCCACCCGGGGACAGGGTGATTCACCCCTCCACTTT
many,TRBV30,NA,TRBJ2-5,CAWSVSGFQETQYF,TGTGCCTGGAGTGTCTCAGGATTCCAAGAGACCCAGTACTTC
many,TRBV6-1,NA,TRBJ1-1,CASSEDMGNTEAFF,TGTGCCAGCAGTGAAGACATGGGGAACACTGAAGCTTTCTTT
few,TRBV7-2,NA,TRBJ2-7,CASSTSGTRLEQYF,TGTGCCAGCAGCACGTCCGGGACGCGTCTCGAGCAGTACTTC
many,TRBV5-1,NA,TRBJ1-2,CASSLEPDNYGYTF,TGCGCCAGCAGCTTGGAACCGGACAACTATGGCTACACCTTC
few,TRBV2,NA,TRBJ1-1,CASSEALETLNTEAFF,TGTGCCAGCAGTGAAGCGCTAGAAACTTTGAACACTGAAGCTTTCTTT
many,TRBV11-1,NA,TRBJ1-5,CASSLVHGQPQHF,TGTGCCAGCAGCTTAGTTCATGGCCAGCCCCAGCATTTT
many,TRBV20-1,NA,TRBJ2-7,CSASGIGGTYEQYF,TGCAGTGCTAGTGGCATTGGTGGGACCTACGAGCAGTACTTC
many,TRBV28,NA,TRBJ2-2,CASLPGHLNTGELFF,TGTGCCAGCCTACCGGGACACCTAAACACCGGGGAGCTGTTTTTT
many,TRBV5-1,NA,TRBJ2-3,CASSFGSSGTDTQYF,TGCGCCAGCAGCTTTGGGTCTAGCGGCACAGATACGCAGTATTTT
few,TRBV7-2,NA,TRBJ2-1,CASRSELPDEQFF,TGTGCCAGCAGAAGCGAACTACCGGATGAGCAGTTCTTC
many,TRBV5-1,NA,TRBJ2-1,CASSFMGERPYNEQFF,TGCGCCAGCAGCTTCATGGGGGAGAGGCCCTACAATGAGCAGTTCTTC
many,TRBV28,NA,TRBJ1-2,CASSLYGAFSYTF,TGTGCCAGCAGTTTATATGGTGCTTTTAGCTACACCTTC
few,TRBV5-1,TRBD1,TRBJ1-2,CASSTGQGDGYTF,TGCGCCAGCAGCACGGGACAGGGGGATGGCTACACCTTC
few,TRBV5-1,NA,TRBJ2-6,CASSFLRGKGANVLTF,TGCGCCAGCAGCTTTTTAAGAGGGAAAGGGGCCAACGTCCTGACTTTC
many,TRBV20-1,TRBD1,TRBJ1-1,CSAPDGTDTEAFF,TGCAGTGCTCCGGATGGGACAGACACTGAAGCTTTCTTT
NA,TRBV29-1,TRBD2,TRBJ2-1,CSVDGTSGSYLYEQFF,TGCAGCGTTGACGGGACTAGCGGGAGTTATCTCTATGAGCAGTTCTTC
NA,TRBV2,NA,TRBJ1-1,CASSFYGGNTEAFF,TGTGCCAGCAGTTTCTACGGAGGGAACACTGAAGCTTTCTTT